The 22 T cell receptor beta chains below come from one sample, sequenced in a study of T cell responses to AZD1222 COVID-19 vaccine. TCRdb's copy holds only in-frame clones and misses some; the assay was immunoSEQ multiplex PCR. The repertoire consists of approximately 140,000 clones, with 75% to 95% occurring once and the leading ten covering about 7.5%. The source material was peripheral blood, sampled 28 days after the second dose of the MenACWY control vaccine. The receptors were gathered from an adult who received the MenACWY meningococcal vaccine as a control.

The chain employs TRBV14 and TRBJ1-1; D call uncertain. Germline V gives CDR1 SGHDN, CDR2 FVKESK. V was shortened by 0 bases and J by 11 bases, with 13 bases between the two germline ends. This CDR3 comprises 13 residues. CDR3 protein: CASSQDFAEQAFF. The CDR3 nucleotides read TGTGCCAGCAGCCAAGATTTCGCCGAGCAGGCTTTCTTT.

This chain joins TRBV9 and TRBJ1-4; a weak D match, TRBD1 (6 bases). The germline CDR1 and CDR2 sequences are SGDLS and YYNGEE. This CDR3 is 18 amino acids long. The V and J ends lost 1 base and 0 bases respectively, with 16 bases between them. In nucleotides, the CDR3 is TGTGCCAGCAGCGTAACCCCAGGACAGCTCGCAACTAATGAAAAACTGTTTTTT. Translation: CASSVTPGQLATNEKLFF.

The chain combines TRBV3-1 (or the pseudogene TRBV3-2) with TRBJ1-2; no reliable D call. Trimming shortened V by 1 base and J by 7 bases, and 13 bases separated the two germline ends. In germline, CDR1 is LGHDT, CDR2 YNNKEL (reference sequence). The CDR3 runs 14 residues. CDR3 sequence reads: CASSQAGRGPGYTF. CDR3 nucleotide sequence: TGTGCCAGCAGCCAAGCTGGCAGAGGGCCTGGCTACACCTTC.

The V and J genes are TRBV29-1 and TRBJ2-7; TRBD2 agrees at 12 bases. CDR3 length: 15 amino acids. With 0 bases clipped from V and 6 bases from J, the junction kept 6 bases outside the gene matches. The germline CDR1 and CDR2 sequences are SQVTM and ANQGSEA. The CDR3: CSVEEASGGAVEQYF. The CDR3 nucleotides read TGCAGCGTTGAAGAGGCTAGCGGGGGGGCTGTCGAGCAGTACTTC.

The CDR3 region is CASSRDRGYGYTF. DNA of the CDR3: TGTGCCAGCAGTCGCGACAGGGGCTATGGCTACACCTTC. The V gene is TRBV7-9, the J gene TRBJ1-2, with TRBD1 matching 8 bases. Germline loops: CDR1 SEHNR, CDR2 FQNEAQ (reference sequence). This CDR3 is built from 13 residues. The V segment lost 6 bases and the J segment 4 bases; nucleotides outside the gene matches: 4.

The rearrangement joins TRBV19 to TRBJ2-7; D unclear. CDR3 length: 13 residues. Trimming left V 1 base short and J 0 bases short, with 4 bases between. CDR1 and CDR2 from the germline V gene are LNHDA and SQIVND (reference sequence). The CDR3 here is CASSIGFSYEQYF. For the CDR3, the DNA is TGTGCCAGTAGTATAGGGTTCTCCTACGAGCAGTACTTC.

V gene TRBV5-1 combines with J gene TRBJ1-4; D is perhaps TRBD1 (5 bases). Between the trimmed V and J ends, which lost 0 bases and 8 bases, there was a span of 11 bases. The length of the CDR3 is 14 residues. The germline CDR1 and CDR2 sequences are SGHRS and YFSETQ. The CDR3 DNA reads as TGCGCCAGCAGCTTGGCCGGGGCAGAAGAAAAACTGTTTTTT. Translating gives CASSLAGAEEKLFF.

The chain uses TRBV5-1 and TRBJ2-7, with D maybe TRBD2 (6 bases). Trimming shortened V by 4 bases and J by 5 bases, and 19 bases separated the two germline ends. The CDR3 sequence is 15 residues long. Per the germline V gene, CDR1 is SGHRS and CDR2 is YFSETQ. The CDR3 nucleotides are TGCGCCAGCAGCGCGGGACTGCCTCTGGTGGACGAGCAGTACTTC. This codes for CASSAGLPLVDEQYF.

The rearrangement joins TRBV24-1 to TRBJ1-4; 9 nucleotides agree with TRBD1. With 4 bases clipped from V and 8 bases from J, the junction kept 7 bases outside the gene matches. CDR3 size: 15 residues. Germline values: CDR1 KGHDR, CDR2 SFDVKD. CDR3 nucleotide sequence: TGTGCCACCAGTGACCCGGGACAGGGTTTCGAAAAACTGTTTTTT. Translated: CATSDPGQGFEKLFF.

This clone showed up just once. The CDR3 region is CASRTSETSNTGELFF. The CDR3, as DNA: TGTGCCAGTAGGACTAGCGAGACATCGAACACCGGGGAGCTGTTTTTT. This rearrangement joins TRBV19 to TRBJ2-2, with 8 bases fitting TRBD2. CDR1 is LNHDA and CDR2 is SQIVND in the germline V gene (reference sequence). The CDR3 has 16 amino acids. Unmatched junction bases numbered 6, after V lost 6 bases and J lost 0 bases.

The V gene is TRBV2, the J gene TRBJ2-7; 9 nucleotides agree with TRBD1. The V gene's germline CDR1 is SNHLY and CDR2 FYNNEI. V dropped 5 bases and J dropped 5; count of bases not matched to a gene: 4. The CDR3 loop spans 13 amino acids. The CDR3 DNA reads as TGTGCCAGCAGTTGGACAGGGGTAGACGAGCAGTACTTC. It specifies CASSWTGVDEQYF.

The CDR3 protein is CASSASGTLSEQYF. CDR3 nucleotides: TGTGCCAGCAGCGCCAGCGGGACATTGAGCGAGCAGTACTTC. The chain has TRBV9 and TRBJ2-7, with D tentatively TRBD2 (7 bases). CDR3 length equals 14 residues. CDR1 SGDLS and CDR2 YYNGEE come from the germline V gene. Trimming pared 3 bases from V and 6 bases from J, leaving 16 bases between.

CDR3 DNA sequence: TGTGCCAGCTCACCAATAGCGGGACAAGAGACCCAGTACTTC. Amino acid sequence: CASSPIAGQETQYF. The J gene is TRBJ2-5, the V gene TRBV18; 8 nucleotides align to TRBD2. Germline assignment: CDR1 KGHSH and CDR2 LQKENI. Trimming at V came to 2 bases and at J to 2 bases, leaving 1 base not matched to a gene. The CDR3 runs to 14 residues.

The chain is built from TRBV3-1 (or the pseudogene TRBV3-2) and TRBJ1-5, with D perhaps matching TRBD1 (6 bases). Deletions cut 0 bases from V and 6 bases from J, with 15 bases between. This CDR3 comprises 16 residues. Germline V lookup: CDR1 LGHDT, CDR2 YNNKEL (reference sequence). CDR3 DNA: TGTGCCAGCAGCCAAGATTTTGGGGGCGCTAGTCAGCCCCAGCATTTT. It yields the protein CASSQDFGGASQPQHF.

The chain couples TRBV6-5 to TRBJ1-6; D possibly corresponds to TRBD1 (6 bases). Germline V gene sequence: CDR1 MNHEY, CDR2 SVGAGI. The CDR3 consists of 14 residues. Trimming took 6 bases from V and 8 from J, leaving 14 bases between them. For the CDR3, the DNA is TGTGCCAGCAGACTCGGGACACCCGATTCACCCCTCCACTTT. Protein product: CASRLGTPDSPLHF.

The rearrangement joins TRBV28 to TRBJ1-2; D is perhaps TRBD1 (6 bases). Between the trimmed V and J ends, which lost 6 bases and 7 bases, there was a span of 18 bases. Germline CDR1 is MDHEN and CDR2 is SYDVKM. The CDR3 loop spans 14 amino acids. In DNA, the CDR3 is TGTGCCAGCAGCCCAGCTACAGGGCCTCCTGGCTACACCTTC. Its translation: CASSPATGPPGYTF.

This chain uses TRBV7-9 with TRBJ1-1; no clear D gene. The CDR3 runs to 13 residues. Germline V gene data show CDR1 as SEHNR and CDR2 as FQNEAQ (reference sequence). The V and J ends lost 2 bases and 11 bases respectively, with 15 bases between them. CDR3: CASSLMVPGPAFF. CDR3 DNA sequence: TGTGCCAGCAGCTTAATGGTTCCGGGTCCGGCTTTCTTT.

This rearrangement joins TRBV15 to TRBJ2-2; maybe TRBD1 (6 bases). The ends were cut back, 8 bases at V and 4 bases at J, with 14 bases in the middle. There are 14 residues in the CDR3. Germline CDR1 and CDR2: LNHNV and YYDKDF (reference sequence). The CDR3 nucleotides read TGTGCCACCCGGTCCGGACAGTTCACCGGGGAGCTGTTTTTT. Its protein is CATRSGQFTGELFF.

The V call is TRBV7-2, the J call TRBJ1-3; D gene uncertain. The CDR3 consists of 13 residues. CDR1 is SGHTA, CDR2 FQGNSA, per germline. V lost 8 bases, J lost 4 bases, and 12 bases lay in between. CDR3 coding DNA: TGTGCCAGCGGGGTGGAGCACGGAAACACCATATATTTT. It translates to CASGVEHGNTIYF.

Written as DNA, the CDR3 is TGCAGCGTTGAAAGGGGGGACAGGCCGTGGAGTGGCTACACCTTC. It codes for CSVERGDRPWSGYTF. V and J are TRBV29-1 and TRBJ1-2; TRBD1 matches at 8 bases. V lost 2 bases, J lost 7 bases, and 12 bases stayed unmatched. CDR3 length: 15 amino acids. Germline-derived CDR1 and CDR2 are SQVTM and ANQGSEA.

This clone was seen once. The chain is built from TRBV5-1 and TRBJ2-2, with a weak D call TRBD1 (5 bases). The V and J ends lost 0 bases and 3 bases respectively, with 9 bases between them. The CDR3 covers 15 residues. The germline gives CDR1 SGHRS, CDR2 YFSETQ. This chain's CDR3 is CASSLEQAYTGELFF. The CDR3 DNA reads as TGCGCCAGCAGCTTGGAACAGGCTTACACCGGGGAGCTGTTTTTT.

CDR3 residues: CASSIRTAVNSPLHF. In nucleotides, the CDR3 is TGTGCCAGTAGTATAAGGACGGCGGTTAATTCACCCCTCCACTTT. The chain combines TRBV19 with TRBJ1-6, with D unresolved. This CDR3 comprises 15 residues. V was clipped by 2 bases and J by 6 bases, with 11 bases between them. The germline CDR1 and CDR2 sequences are LNHDA and SQIVND (reference sequence).